The rows below give T cell receptor beta chains drawn from one sample of a study of T cell repertoires in cytomegalovirus infection. TCRdb passed the reads through MiXCR, listing each CDR3 protein once. The sample has some 130,000 distinct CDR3 sequences; 32% are singletons. For these receptors, no antigen is known. The input for sequencing was CD8+ T cells from cultured PBMCs, taken from culture after CMV antigen stimulation. Receptor source: a human donor in good health (CMV status not recorded). Some clones in this sample may be carry-over from other donors' samples. CDR3s include the opening cysteine and the closing phenylalanine or tryptophan. The D gene is left open where the match is weak. Clone size is not always given. Where it is, it says once, few, many or a class for expanded clones.

clone size	V gene	D gene	J gene	CDR3 DNA	CDR3 protein
-	TRBV2	-	TRBJ1-1	TGTGCCAGCAACACCTGGACGAAGAACACTGAAGCTTTCTTT	CASNTWTKNTEAFF
many	TRBV19	TRBD2	TRBJ2-2	TGTGCCAGTAGTACCTACCCTAGCGGGGGGCCGTTGGGGGAGCTGTTTTTT	CASSTYPSGGPLGELFF
few	TRBV4-1	-	TRBJ2-7	TGCGCCAGCAGCCAAGTTAGCAGCTACGAGCAGTACTTC	CASSQVSSYEQYF
medium-sized	TRBV28	-	TRBJ2-7	TGTGCCAGCTGTCCCGGGGCCTACTTCAGCGAGCAGTACTTC	CASCPGAYFSEQYF
-	TRBV29-1	-	TRBJ2-3	TGCAGCGTTGAAGATCTTTATGGAGATACGCAGTATTTT	CSVEDLYGDTQYF
-	TRBV13	TRBD1	TRBJ1-4	TGTGCCAGCAGCTTGACACAGGGGTTGGTTGAAAAACTGTTTTTT	CASSLTQGLVEKLFF
many	TRBV6-6	-	TRBJ1-1	TGTGCCAGTCGCTATGTCGGGGATTACACTGAAGCTTTCTTT	CASRYVGDYTEAFF
many	TRBV18	-	TRBJ2-3	TGTGCCAGCTCTAGCACAGATACGCAGTATTTT	CASSSTDTQYF
few	TRBV6-5	-	TRBJ2-2	TGTGCCAGCAGTTATTCCGAGTTTGGCGGGGAGCTGTTTTTT	CASSYSEFGGELFF
-	TRBV6-5	-	TRBJ1-6	TGTGCCAGCAGGGTGGGAGGGGAGTATAATTCACCCCTCCACTTT	CASRVGGEYNSPLHF
few	TRBV12-3/TRBV12-4	-	TRBJ2-2	TGTGCCAGCAGTCCGGGACCTTACACCGGGGAGCTGTTTTTT	CASSPGPYTGELFF
-	TRBV7-6	-	TRBJ2-3	TGTGCCAGCAGCGAGAGCACAGATACGCAGTATTTT	CASSESTDTQYF
-	TRBV12-3/TRBV12-4	-	TRBJ1-1	TGTGCCAGCAGCCACGGGGTATTTGGTGAAGCTTTCTTT	CASSHGVFGEAFF
-	TRBV20-1	-	TRBJ2-1	TGCAGTGCTAGCGTCTTGGGGAGCGGGTATGGCAATGAGCAGTTCTTC	CSASVLGSGYGNEQFF
-	TRBV7-1	-	TRBJ1-2	TGTGCCAGCAGCCCACCGGACACCTATGGCTACACCTTC	CASSPPDTYGYTF
-	TRBV19	-	TRBJ1-1	TGTGCCAGTAGTATCGGCGGAGGGAACACTGAAGCTTTCTTT	CASSIGGGNTEAFF
-	TRBV7-6	-	TRBJ2-1	TGTGCCAGCACTATAGCAGGGTTCGGCTCCTACAATGAGCAGTTCTTC	CASTIAGFGSYNEQFF